Below are 19 T cell receptor beta chains sequenced from a single sample in a study of blood T cell repertoires in COVID-19. TCRdb's table, derived via immunoSEQ multiplex PCR, lists solely in-frame clones and lacks some. The sample lists under 450,000 clones; 81% were seen once. Sequencing was done on a sample of peripheral blood. These receptors all come from a human donor with acute or convalescent COVID-19. The donor label of this sample is uncertain.

The chain uses TRBV3-1 (or the pseudogene TRBV3-2) and TRBJ1-6; 8 bases are shared with TRBD1. There are 15 residues in the CDR3. Germline assignment: CDR1 LGHDT and CDR2 YNNKEL (reference sequence). Trimming took 4 bases from V and 6 from J; bases not matched to a gene: 5. CDR3 protein: CASSLQTGVNSPLHF. The CDR3 DNA is TGTGCCAGCAGCCTCCAGACAGGGGTTAATTCACCCCTCCACTTT.

The sample holds a few counts of this clone. The chain has TRBV9 and TRBJ1-2, with D perhaps TRBD1 (5 bases). The V gene's germline CDR1 is SGDLS and CDR2 YYNGEE. V lost 3 bases and J lost 7, with 22 bases in between. The CDR3 totals 16 residues. For the CDR3, the DNA is TGTGCCAGCAGCGAGGGTAGAGTACAGGCTCCCCGTGGCTACACCTTC. Translating it yields CASSEGRVQAPRGYTF.

The genes are TRBV6-2 or TRBV6-3 and TRBJ2-5, with D unclear. Germline loops: CDR1 MNHEY, CDR2 SVGEGT. V dropped 5 bases and J dropped 1 base, with 8 bases sitting between them. The CDR3 sequence is 13 residues long. The CDR3 protein is CASSIRVQETQYF. The CDR3, as DNA: TGTGCCAGCAGTATCCGGGTCCAAGAGACCCAGTACTTC.

The chain combines TRBV19 with TRBJ1-2; TRBD1 matches at 8 bases. This CDR3 spans 14 amino acids. Germline lookup yields CDR1 LNHDA and CDR2 SQIVND (reference sequence). Trimming cost V 6 bases and J 2 bases; bases outside gene matches: 5. The CDR3 region is CASRTGTGNYGYTF. The DNA of the CDR3 is TGTGCCAGTAGGACCGGGACAGGAAACTATGGCTACACCTTC.

The chain recombines TRBV5-1 with TRBJ1-1; 7 bases are shared with TRBD1. The CDR3 is 14 residues long. Germline values: CDR1 SGHRS, CDR2 YFSETQ. The trim removed 4 bases at V and 0 bases at J, leaving 3 bases unmatched. The CDR3 region is CASSGDSLNTEAFF. The CDR3 bases are TGCGCCAGCAGCGGGGACAGTTTGAACACTGAAGCTTTCTTT.

J is TRBJ2-7 and V is TRBV5-1, with a weak D call TRBD2 (5 bases). Germline V gene lookup returns CDR1 SGHRS and CDR2 YFSETQ. CDR3 size: 13 residues. V shed 5 bases and J shed 2 bases, with 11 bases lying between them. CDR3 amino acids: CASRLLATYEQYF. The CDR3, as DNA: TGCGCCAGCAGGTTATTAGCGACCTACGAGCAGTACTTC.

In this sample, this clone turned up once. This chain joins TRBV7-9 and TRBJ2-1; D gene uncertain. The CDR3 extends over 15 amino acids. In germline, CDR1 is SEHNR, CDR2 FQNEAQ (reference sequence). V lost 0 bases to trimming and J lost 4 bases, with 10 bases between them. CDR3 DNA sequence: TGTGCCAGCAGCTTAGCGCTTACTGATTACAATGAGCAGTTCTTC. It codes for CASSLALTDYNEQFF.

Only a few counts were recorded for this clone. The rearrangement joins TRBV11-2 to TRBJ2-3; 9 bases fit TRBD2. The CDR3 covers 12 residues. Germline trimming cut 5 bases from V and 8 bases from J; bases unmatched to any gene: 2. Germline loops: CDR1 SGHAT, CDR2 FQNNGV. The CDR3 spells CASSRLAVTQYF. The CDR3 DNA follows: TGTGCCAGCAGCCGACTAGCGGTTACGCAGTATTTT.

As for this clone: Additional DNA sequences in this sample encode the identical CDR3. The rearrangement links TRBV5-1 to TRBJ2-3, with 7 nucleotides matching TRBD1. J was trimmed by 1 base and V by 4 bases; bases with no gene match: 6. The CDR3 consists of 15 residues. CDR1 is SGHRS, CDR2 YFSETQ, per germline. This CDR3 is CASSPGQVGTDTQYF. CDR3 DNA: TGCGCCAGCAGCCCCGGACAGGTTGGCACAGATACGCAGTATTTT.

The chain carries TRBV11-3 and TRBJ2-1, with TRBD1 matching over 8 bases. Trimming cost V 7 bases and J 5 bases; bases outside gene matches: 4. From germline, CDR1 is SGHNT and CDR2 YENEEA. This CDR3 is built from 13 residues. The CDR3 region has the DNA TGTGCCAGCACCGGACAGGGCAACAATGAGCAGTTCTTC. Protein: CASTGQGNNEQFF.

This sequence joins TRBV4-1 and TRBJ1-5, with D possibly TRBD1 on 5 matching bases. This CDR3 spans 15 amino acids. The germline gives CDR1 MGHRA, CDR2 YSYEKL. V gave up 1 base and J gave up 10 bases, with 17 bases separating them. The CDR3 DNA reads as TGCGCCAGCAGCCAAGTTCAGGGATCAAGTACTCCCCAGCATTTT. Amino acids: CASSQVQGSSTPQHF.

In this sample, this clone turned up a few times. The rearrangement uses TRBV6-1 and TRBJ1-5; tentative D call: TRBD1 (5 bases). V lost 4 bases and J 0 bases, leaving 13 bases between the germline ends. Per the germline V gene, CDR1 is MNHNS and CDR2 is SASEGT. CDR3 length: 16 amino acids. DNA of the CDR3: TGTGCCAGCAGTGGGGTCGGGGGTTATAGCAATCAGCCCCAGCATTTT. Translation: CASSGVGGYSNQPQHF.

The rearrangement links TRBV3-1 (or the pseudogene TRBV3-2) to TRBJ1-2; 10 nucleotides align to TRBD1. Germline V gene lookup returns CDR1 LGHDT and CDR2 YNNKEL (reference sequence). Unmatched junction bases numbered 1, after V lost 1 base and J lost 8 bases. This CDR3 spans 13 amino acids. CDR3 coding DNA: TGTGCCAGCAGCCAAGCGACAGGGGGCGGCTACACCTTC. This codes for CASSQATGGGYTF.

This clone has a handful of counts. Other DNA variants within this sample encode the same CDR3. This chain links TRBV5-1 with TRBJ1-5, with no clear D. This CDR3 has 15 amino acids. Germline-derived CDR1 and CDR2 are SGHRS and YFSETQ. V was shortened by 0 bases and J by 3 bases, with 10 bases between the two germline ends. The CDR3 loop is CASSLGGRINQPQHF. CDR3 bases: TGCGCCAGCAGCTTGGGTGGCAGAATCAATCAGCCCCAGCATTTT.

V usage is TRBV19 and J usage is TRBJ2-2, with a possible D match to TRBD1 (5 bases). CDR3 length: 16 residues. With 7 bases removed from V and 6 bases from J, the gap between germline ends came to 21 bases. Per the germline V gene, CDR1 is LNHDA and CDR2 is SQIVND (reference sequence). This CDR3 is CASTSLGAGMSGELFF. CDR3 nucleotides: TGTGCCAGTACCTCCCTTGGGGCAGGGATGTCCGGGGAGCTGTTTTTT.

The chain joins TRBV2 to TRBJ1-1; D perhaps matches TRBD1 (5 bases). The CDR3 is 14 residues long. Trimming shortened V by 6 bases and J by 4 bases, and 15 bases separated the two germline ends. Germline CDR1 SNHLY, CDR2 FYNNEI. The CDR3 region has the DNA TGTGCCAGCAGGCGGGGGGGTTCGAGCACTGAAGCTTTCTTT. Protein: CASRRGGSSTEAFF.

J is TRBJ2-1 and V is TRBV28, with TRBD1 identical over 10 bases. The junction had 9 bases not matched to a gene; V was cut back by 7 bases and J by 3 bases. CDR3 size: 16 residues. CDR1 and CDR2 (germline): MDHEN, SYDVKM. The CDR3 DNA reads TGTGCCAGCATGTCTCCGACAGGGGGCGACTACAATGAGCAGTTCTTC. It codes for CASMSPTGGDYNEQFF.

This sequence joins TRBV4-1 and TRBJ1-2; TRBD1 matches 7 bases. Trimming at V came to 4 bases and at J to 2 bases, leaving 7 bases not matched to a gene. The CDR3 runs to 15 residues. CDR1 MGHRA and CDR2 YSYEKL come from the germline V gene. The CDR3 region is CASSLATGTNYGYTF. The CDR3 region has the DNA TGCGCCAGCAGCCTCGCGACAGGGACCAACTATGGCTACACCTTC.

J is TRBJ1-2 and V is TRBV10-3; the match to TRBD1 covers 7 bases. V dropped 4 bases and J dropped 3; count of bases not matched to a gene: 2. This CDR3 has 13 amino acids. Germline loops: CDR1 ENHRY, CDR2 SYGVKD. The CDR3, as DNA: TGTGCCATCAGTGCAGACAGGGACTATGGCTACACCTTC. It specifies CAISADRDYGYTF.